The entry that follows covers one T cell receptor (beta chain) sequence. Its antigen is undetermined. This sample was included in a study of a mutant IDH1 vaccine in newly diagnosed glioma. Study-wide background: Onset of vaccination occurred 4-6 weeks following radiotherapy alone, or with temozolomide cycles. Held at week 35, visit V12 was the safety follow-up, and visit V13 followed at week 47. Former treatment meant radiotherapy, temozolomide, or both; the majority had gotten both.

The CDR3 spans 15 residues. Produced via immunoSEQ multiplex PCR; TCRdb's table is partial and in-frame only. In the table there are approximately 37,000 clones, 82% of which are singletons. As to time point: week 47, end of study. Each vaccine dose was 300 ug of mutant IDH1 20-mer peptide, with topical imiquimod. The donor cohort comprised cases of new WHO grade 3 or 4 IDH1-mutant, ATRX-lost astrocytoma. Material: PBMCs, obtained from a glioma patient whose treatment included an IDH1 peptide vaccine. This rearrangement joins TRBV21-1 to TRBJ1-2; TRBD1, the table's D call, lacks a check against the DNA. TRBV21-1 is tagged as a pseudogene. The TCR was taken from a man between 18 and 29 years old with glioma. Some clones in this sample may be carry-over from other donors' samples. CDR3 nucleotides: TGTGCCAGCAGCAAAGAGGGGACAGGTCCCTATGGCTACACCTTC. This sequence encodes CASSKEGTGPYGYTF.